Following are 30 T cell receptor beta chains from one sample sequenced in a study of blood T cell repertoires in COVID-19. This table comes from immunoSEQ multiplex PCR, and its TCRdb copy is limited to in-frame clones, with some not included. The sample holds hundreds of thousands of clones, around four fifths seen once. Sample: peripheral blood. The receptors come from a woman in her seventies with active or convalescent COVID-19.

The chain recombines TRBV12-5 with TRBJ1-1; D remains unclear. Trimming took off 6 bases at V and 1 base at J, with 12 bases between the two ends. CDR1 LGHNT and CDR2 FRNRAP come from the germline V gene. The CDR3 has 14 residues. The CDR3 DNA sequence: TGTGCTAGTGGACGCTGGACTGCGAACACTGAAGCTTTCTTT. Amino acids: CASGRWTANTEAFF.

The CDR3: CASSQRLGLAGDNEQFF. The CDR3, as DNA: TGTGCCAGCAGCCAACGGCTTGGACTAGCGGGGGACAATGAGCAGTTCTTC. V is TRBV3-1 (or the pseudogene TRBV3-2) and J is TRBJ2-1, with 13 bases aligning to TRBD2. The CDR3 is 17 residues long. Per the germline V gene, CDR1 is LGHDT and CDR2 is YNNKEL (reference sequence). J gave up 5 bases and V 2 bases, and 6 bases lay outside the gene matches.

The J gene is TRBJ2-7, the V gene TRBV27, with TRBD2 matching over 7 bases. Germline V lookup: CDR1 MNHEY, CDR2 SMNVEV (reference sequence). The CDR3 covers 15 residues. The junction had 7 bases not matched to a gene; V was cut back by 5 bases and J by 0 bases. CDR3 amino acids: CASSISGVSSYEQYF. The CDR3 bases are TGTGCCAGCAGTATAAGCGGGGTGAGCTCCTACGAGCAGTACTTC.

The chain recombines TRBV5-1 with TRBJ1-2; the D gene is possibly TRBD1 (6 bases). The CDR3 contains 17 residues. V shed 0 bases and J shed 1 base, with 16 bases lying between them. Germline CDR1 reads SGHRS; CDR2 reads YFSETQ. The CDR3 DNA follows: TGCGCCAGCAGCTTGGTACAGGGCTTCCCCGATAACTATGGCTACACCTTC. It specifies CASSLVQGFPDNYGYTF.

The genes are TRBV5-1 and TRBJ1-5, with 8 bases fitting TRBD1. This CDR3 is 14 amino acids long. V dropped 2 bases and J dropped 5; count of bases not matched to a gene: 3. The germline V gene encodes CDR1 SGHRS and CDR2 YFSETQ. As DNA, the CDR3 is TGCGCCAGCAGCTTAGGACAGGGACATCAGCCCCAGCATTTT. Amino acids: CASSLGQGHQPQHF.

A single count supports this clone. The chain joins TRBV2 to TRBJ2-5; D remains ambiguous. In germline, CDR1 is SNHLY, CDR2 FYNNEI. The V gene lost 4 bases and the J gene lost 4 bases, with 10 bases spanning the gap. This CDR3 contains 13 residues. As DNA, the CDR3 is TGTGCCAGCAGTGTCGAGAGTAGAGAGACCCAGTACTTC. Its translation: CASSVESRETQYF. Full variable domain (rest looked up from reference TRBV2 and TRBJ2-5): EPEVTQTPSHQVTQMGQEVILRCVPISNHLYFYWYRQILGQKVEFLVSFYNNEISEKSEIFDDQFSVERPDGSNFTLKIRSTKLEDSAMYFCASSVESRETQYFGPGTRLLVL.

The chain combines TRBV4-1 with TRBJ2-7; TRBD2 aligns across 8 bases. CDR3 length: 17 amino acids. Germline-derived CDR1 and CDR2 are MGHRA and YSYEKL. The V segment lost 1 base and the J segment 1 base; nucleotides outside the gene matches: 9. For the CDR3, the DNA is TGCGCCAGCAGCCAAGTCCGACGGGGGGGGACGTCCTACGAGCAGTACTTC. As protein: CASSQVRRGGTSYEQYF.

The CDR3 is CASSSTSRGARGTSVTYEQYF. CDR3 DNA: TGTGCCAGCAGTTCTACTTCCAGGGGGGCAAGAGGGACTAGCGTGACCTACGAGCAGTACTTC. This chain uses TRBV28 with TRBJ2-7; 10 nucleotides line up with TRBD2. CDR1 is MDHEN, CDR2 SYDVKM, per germline. V lost 4 bases to trimming and J lost 2 bases; unmatched junction nucleotides: 23. The CDR3 spans 21 residues. The complete variable domain, with remaining parts taken from reference TRBV28 and TRBJ2-7, reads DVKVTQSSRYLVKRTGEKVFLECVQDMDHENMFWYRQDPGLGLRLIYFSYDVKMKEKGDIPEGYSVSREKKERFSLILESASTNQTSMYLCASSSTSRGARGTSVTYEQYFGPGTRLTVT.

The chain has TRBV24-1 and TRBJ1-1; the D gene is possibly TRBD1 (5 bases). Germline lookup yields CDR1 KGHDR and CDR2 SFDVKD. Trimming cost V 3 bases and J 2 bases, with 9 bases left between them. This CDR3 is 14 amino acids long. In DNA, the CDR3 is TGTGCCACCAGTGATGCGGGGGATAACACTGAAGCTTTCTTT. This gives the protein CATSDAGDNTEAFF.

This sequence joins TRBV6-1 and TRBJ2-7; 11 bases agree with TRBD1. The CDR3 is 16 residues long. Looked up from germline, CDR1 is MNHNS and CDR2 is SASEGT. J lost 3 bases, V lost 4 bases, and 8 bases had no gene match. The CDR3 DNA follows: TGTGCCAGCAGTGCTAAACCGGGACAGGGGGACTACGAGCAGTACTTC. Its protein product is CASSAKPGQGDYEQYF.

CDR3 nucleotide sequence: TGTGCCAGCAGTTTATACTCCGGGAACACTGAAGCTTTCTTT. It codes for CASSLYSGNTEAFF. This chain joins TRBV27 and TRBJ1-1; D remains ambiguous. Trimming took 1 base from V and 1 from J, leaving 7 bases between them. The CDR3 contains 14 residues. CDR1 and CDR2 from the germline V gene are MNHEY and SMNVEV (reference sequence).

This rearrangement joins TRBV5-1 to TRBJ2-5; 12 bases are shared with TRBD1. The V and J ends lost 6 bases and 4 bases, in that order; junction bases with no gene match: 7. In germline, CDR1 is SGHRS, CDR2 YFSETQ. This CDR3 contains 15 residues. The CDR3 DNA reads TGCGCCAGCACCAGGGGGACAGGGGGCTTAGAGACCCAGTACTTC. Its translation is CASTRGTGGLETQYF.

This chain links TRBV11-2 with TRBJ2-7; maybe TRBD1 (6 bases). The germline V and J ends were trimmed by 2 bases and 3 bases, with 14 bases remaining between them. The CDR3 is made up of 15 amino acids. Germline V CDR1 and CDR2: SGHAT, FQNNGV. CDR3 nucleotides: TGTGCCAGCAGCTTAAATTGGCTAGGGGGCTACGAGCAGTACTTC. Protein product: CASSLNWLGGYEQYF.

The CDR3 here is CASSLGQSGELFF. The CDR3 bases are TGCGCCAGCAGCTTGGGGCAATCCGGGGAGCTGTTTTTT. The V and J genes are TRBV5-1 and TRBJ2-2, with D hard to call. In germline, CDR1 is SGHRS, CDR2 YFSETQ. V was pared by 0 bases and J by 6 bases, with 6 bases between. The CDR3 sequence is 13 residues long.

This clone occurred many times. The CDR3 coding sequence is TGTGCCAGCAGCTCAGAATATAACAGGGACTATGGCTACACCTTC. This translates into CASSSEYNRDYGYTF. V is TRBV7-9 and J is TRBJ1-2; maybe TRBD1 (6 bases). Deletions cut 4 bases from V and 3 bases from J, with 15 bases between. The CDR3 is made up of 15 amino acids. Per germline, CDR1 SEHNR and CDR2 FQNEAQ (reference sequence). Looking up the rest from reference TRBV7-9 and TRBJ1-2 gives the full variable domain: DTGVSQNPRHKITKRGQNVTFRCDPISEHNRLYWYRQTLGQGPEFLTYFQNEAQLEKSRLLSDRFSAERPKGSFSTLEIQRTEQGDSAMYLCASSSEYNRDYGYTFGSGTRLTVV.

This clone was seen more than once but under ten times. V gene TRBV7-7 combines with J gene TRBJ2-6; the match to TRBD1 covers 10 bases. CDR1 is SSHAT and CDR2 is FNYEAQ in the germline V gene (reference sequence). This CDR3 is built from 20 residues. The junction had 14 bases not matched to a gene; V was cut back by 5 bases and J by 1 base. CDR3 DNA: TGTGCCAGCAGCCCCGCAGGGGGACAGGGGATGATATCTGGGGCCAACGTCCTGACTTTC. Amino acids: CASSPAGGQGMISGANVLTF.

The chain combines TRBV3-1 (or the pseudogene TRBV3-2) with TRBJ2-1, with D possibly TRBD2 on 5 matching bases. The CDR3 totals 15 residues. Looked up from germline, CDR1 is LGHDT and CDR2 is YNNKEL (reference sequence). V gave up 1 base and J gave up 4 bases, with 11 bases separating them. For the CDR3, the DNA is TGTGCCAGCAGCCAAGCCGGGGAGATATACAATGAGCAGTTCTTC. Translation: CASSQAGEIYNEQFF.

The genes are TRBV5-1 and TRBJ2-1, with TRBD2 matching over 11 bases. Germline assignment: CDR1 SGHRS and CDR2 YFSETQ. The junction had 3 bases not matched to a gene; V was cut back by 3 bases and J by 4 bases. This CDR3 is 15 amino acids long. The CDR3 region is CASSSTSGAYNEQFF. The CDR3 DNA is TGCGCCAGCAGCTCGACTAGCGGGGCGTACAATGAGCAGTTCTTC.

The rearrangement joins TRBV5-1 to TRBJ2-7; a weak D match, TRBD2 (6 bases). Trimming removed 0 bases from V and 4 bases from J, with 11 bases in between. The CDR3 has 14 amino acids. Germline-derived CDR1 and CDR2 are SGHRS and YFSETQ. CDR3 protein: CASSLAPGRYEQYF. The CDR3 nucleotides read TGCGCCAGCAGCTTGGCCCCAGGGAGGTACGAGCAGTACTTC.

V and J are TRBV10-2 and TRBJ1-4; 9 bases map to TRBD1. V shed 6 bases, J shed 0 bases, and the junction held 17 bases outside the gene matches. The CDR3 consists of 20 residues. The V gene's germline CDR1 is WSHSY and CDR2 SAAADI. The CDR3 DNA is TGCGCCAGCAGCCGCTTCGTCGGGACAGGGTTTATGGCAACTAATGAAAAACTGTTTTTT. It encodes CASSRFVGTGFMATNEKLFF.

This clone was picked up one time. The chain joins TRBV7-9 to TRBJ2-1, with 7 nucleotides matching TRBD1. The V gene's germline CDR1 is SEHNR and CDR2 FQNEAQ (reference sequence). V was clipped by 1 base and J by 14 bases; unmatched bases: 8. The length of the CDR3 is 13 residues. The CDR3 protein is CASSLEKGAGEFF. The CDR3, as DNA: TGTGCCAGCAGCTTAGAAAAGGGGGCAGGGGAGTTCTTC. Based on the CDR3 plus reference TRBV7-9 and TRBJ2-1, the full variable domain is DTGVSQNPRHKITKRGQNVTFRCDPISEHNRLYWYRQTLGQGPEFLTYFQNEAQLEKSRLLSDRFSAERPKGSFSTLEIQRTEQGDSAMYLCASSLEKGAGEFFGPGTRLTVL.

This clone has ten or more counts. The chain recombines TRBV5-4 with TRBJ1-1; no clear D gene. V shed 3 bases and J shed 5 bases, with 5 bases lying between them. Germline CDR1 reads SGHNT; CDR2 reads YYREEE (reference sequence). The CDR3 sequence is 11 residues long. This chain's CDR3 is CASSYGTEAFF. In DNA, the CDR3 is TGTGCCAGCAGCTACGGTACTGAAGCTTTCTTT.

J is TRBJ2-1 and V is TRBV18, with D tentatively TRBD2 (5 bases). This CDR3 contains 12 residues. With 6 bases removed from V and 14 bases from J, the gap between germline ends came to 17 bases. The germline gives CDR1 KGHSH, CDR2 LQKENI. The CDR3 sequence is CASSPGLAGEFF. CDR3 sequence (DNA): TGTGCCAGCTCGCCGGGTCTAGCCGGGGAGTTCTTC.

This clone occurred once. The chain is built from TRBV4-2 and TRBJ1-4; TRBD1 matches 8 bases. This CDR3 contains 16 residues. In germline, CDR1 is LGHNA, CDR2 YNFKEQ. V trimming: 0 bases; J trimming: 5 bases; junction bases outside the gene matches: 5. This CDR3 reads CASSQDFRDRNEKLFF. In nucleotides, the CDR3 is TGTGCCAGCAGCCAAGATTTTAGGGACAGGAATGAAAAACTGTTTTTT.

A few counts support this clone. The chain uses TRBV6-5 and TRBJ1-4; TRBD1 aligns across 8 bases. The ends lost 1 base at V and 10 bases at J; junction bases unmatched: 8. CDR1 is MNHEY and CDR2 is SVGAGI in the germline V gene. The CDR3 covers 15 residues. The CDR3 here is CASSYWGRGPGKLFF. The CDR3 DNA is TGTGCCAGCAGTTACTGGGGCAGGGGGCCAGGAAAACTGTTTTTT.

V is TRBV15 and J is TRBJ2-1; TRBD2 matches at 10 bases. With V trimmed by 0 bases and J by 4 bases, 3 bases remained unmatched. The germline V gene encodes CDR1 LNHNV and CDR2 YYDKDF (reference sequence). This CDR3 comprises 16 residues. Here the CDR3 reads CATSRDPAGGYNEQFF. The CDR3 region has the DNA TGTGCCACCAGCAGAGACCCAGCGGGAGGGTACAATGAGCAGTTCTTC.

The chain uses TRBV5-1 and TRBJ2-7; TRBD2 agrees at 7 bases. CDR1 and CDR2 (germline): SGHRS, YFSETQ. The CDR3 is 16 residues long. V lost 4 bases to trimming and J lost 0 bases; unmatched junction nucleotides: 10. CDR3 in DNA: TGCGCCAGCAGCCGTCCAGCTAGCGGCCTCTCCTACGAGCAGTACTTC. Residues: CASSRPASGLSYEQYF.

This clone was seen once. This chain uses TRBV6-5 with TRBJ2-7, with TRBD2 as a possible D gene (6 bases). The CDR3 has 12 amino acids. V lost 5 bases, J lost 9 bases, and 14 bases lay in between. Per germline, CDR1 MNHEY and CDR2 SVGAGI. The CDR3 sequence is CASSPNRGTQYF. The CDR3 nucleotides read TGTGCCAGCAGTCCAAACCGGGGGACGCAGTACTTC.

The chain uses TRBV6-5 and TRBJ1-2; tentatively, D is TRBD1 (6 bases). Trimming took off 2 bases at V and 7 bases at J, with 17 bases between the two ends. CDR3 length: 15 amino acids. Per germline, CDR1 MNHEY and CDR2 SVGAGI. CDR3 DNA sequence: TGTGCCAGCAGTTACAACCCCGGGGGGGGCTCTGGCTACACCTTC. As protein: CASSYNPGGGSGYTF.

CDR3 coding DNA: TGTGCCTGGCATTCCCCCGGGGCGGGGTCCTACGAGCAGTACTTC. This codes for CAWHSPGAGSYEQYF. The chain joins TRBV30 to TRBJ2-7, with a possible D match to TRBD2 (6 bases). The CDR3 spans 15 residues. Germline CDR1 reads GTSNPN; CDR2 reads SVGIG (reference sequence). Trimming took 5 bases from V and 1 from J, leaving 18 bases between them.